A single sample is the source of the 23 T cell receptor beta chains below, sequenced in a study of beta chain features in type 1 diabetes. Study-wide points: Moderate yet significant TCRB CDR3 shortening was seen in Type 1 diabetes patients in all four CD4+ subsets.

Expressed TCRB transcripts were sequenced because the entire RNA isolate underwent reverse transcription. Sequenced by immunoSEQ multiplex PCR; TCRdb stores in-frame clones only, minus some. In the table there are around 280,000 clones, approximately 15% of which are singletons. Antigen specificity for these receptors is unknown. The source material was naive CD4+ T cells from blood. Receptors were obtained from a young man with type 1 diabetes.

The V and J genes are TRBV7-9 and TRBJ2-7; D is perhaps TRBD2 (5 bases). CDR1 is SEHNR, CDR2 FQNEAQ, per germline (reference sequence). V was cut by 8 bases and J by 4 bases, with 15 bases left in between. The CDR3 runs 13 residues. The CDR3 DNA reads TGTGCCAGCGGGCCGGGGTCGAGGTACGAGCAGTACTTC. This codes for CASGPGSRYEQYF. Full variable domain (missing parts from reference TRBV7-9 and TRBJ2-7): DTGVSQNPRHKITKRGQNVTFRCDPISEHNRLYWYRQTLGQGPEFLTYFQNEAQLEKSRLLSDRFSAERPKGSFSTLEIQRTEQGDSAMYLCASGPGSRYEQYFGPGTRLTVT.

This clone was picked up a small number of times. The chain is built from TRBV29-1 and TRBJ1-1, with D possibly being TRBD1 (6 bases). The CDR3 runs to 15 residues. Germline CDR1 and CDR2: SQVTM and ANQGSEA. Between the trimmed V and J ends, which lost 7 bases and 1 base, there was a span of 19 bases. This CDR3 reads CSALAGVYGNTEAFF. CDR3 bases: TGCAGCGCCCTTGCAGGGGTTTATGGGAACACTGAAGCTTTCTTT. The full variable domain, in which reference TRBV29-1 and TRBJ1-1 provide the parts outside the CDR3, is SAVISQKPSRDICQRGTSLTIQCQVDSQVTMMFWYRQQPGQSLTLIATANQGSEATYESGFVIDKFPISRPNLTFSTLTVSNMSPEDSSIYLCSALAGVYGNTEAFFGQGTRLTVV.

V usage is TRBV7-2 and J usage is TRBJ2-7; a possible D gene is TRBD1 (6 bases). The CDR3 covers 15 residues. The germline CDR1 and CDR2 sequences are SGHTA and FQGNSA. With 7 bases removed from V and 0 bases from J, the gap between germline ends came to 16 bases. CDR3 amino acids: CASKLDSITSYEQYF. DNA for the CDR3: TGTGCCAGCAAATTGGACAGCATCACCTCCTACGAGCAGTACTTC.

The chain employs TRBV7-2 and TRBJ1-2, with D maybe TRBD1 (6 bases). V lost 5 bases to trimming and J lost 4 bases, with 14 bases between them. CDR3 length equals 14 residues. Germline values: CDR1 SGHTA, CDR2 FQGNSA. In DNA form, the CDR3 reads TGTGCCAGCAGCGCCCGACAGGAGATCTATGGCTACACCTTC. This encodes CASSARQEIYGYTF.

J is TRBJ2-3 and V is TRBV9; weak D call: TRBD2 (6 bases). The germline gives CDR1 SGDLS, CDR2 YYNGEE. Trimming took 0 bases from V and 1 from J, leaving 9 bases between them. The CDR3 has 15 residues. The DNA for the CDR3 is TGTGCCAGCAGCGTAGCCGGGGGAGGCACAGATACGCAGTATTTT. It is translated as CASSVAGGGTDTQYF.

This clone has just a few counts. The chain's CDR3 is CASSARDKAYGYTF. CDR3 nucleotide sequence: TGTGCCAGCAGCGCCCGGGACAAGGCCTATGGCTACACCTTC. The chain employs TRBV9 and TRBJ1-2, with TRBD1 as a possible D gene (6 bases). Per germline, CDR1 SGDLS and CDR2 YYNGEE. There are 14 residues in the CDR3. The ends were cut back, 3 bases at V and 4 bases at J, with 13 bases in the middle.

This clone was detected only a few times. The chain links TRBV7-8 to TRBJ2-3; D perhaps matches TRBD2 (7 bases). The CDR3 has 17 residues. Germline V gene sequence: CDR1 SGHVS, CDR2 FQNEAQ. Trimming shortened V by 6 bases and J by 8 bases, and 27 bases separated the two germline ends. The CDR3 is CASRQPPSGGGEGTQYF. In DNA, the CDR3 is TGTGCCAGCAGGCAACCCCCTAGCGGAGGGGGGGAGGGTACGCAGTATTTT.

The chain is built from TRBV5-1 and TRBJ2-1; 9 bases map to TRBD2. The CDR3 contains 13 residues. Germline CDR1 and CDR2: SGHRS and YFSETQ. Germline trimming cut 0 bases from V and 15 bases from J; bases unmatched to any gene: 7. Here the CDR3 reads CASSLESSGNTFF. CDR3 in DNA: TGCGCCAGCAGCTTGGAATCTAGCGGGAACACGTTCTTC. The complete variable domain, with remaining parts taken from reference TRBV5-1 and TRBJ2-1, reads KAGVTQTPRYLIKTRGQQVTLSCSPISGHRSVSWYQQTPGQGLQFLFEYFSETQRNKGNFPGRFSGRQFSNSRSEMNVSTLELGDSALYLCASSLESSGNTFFGPGTRLTVL.

This clone was counted only a few times. The V gene is TRBV2, the J gene TRBJ2-7; D is uncertain. V gave up 4 bases and J gave up 4 bases, with 11 bases separating them. The CDR3 length is 13 residues. The germline V gene encodes CDR1 SNHLY and CDR2 FYNNEI. CDR3 loop: CASSVQTSYEQYF. The CDR3 DNA sequence: TGTGCCAGCAGTGTCCAGACAAGTTACGAGCAGTACTTC.

This clone was observed a handful of times. The genes are TRBV28 and TRBJ2-5; D may be TRBD2 (6 bases). The CDR3 is 15 residues long. Germline V gene sequence: CDR1 MDHEN, CDR2 SYDVKM. The ends were cut back, 5 bases at V and 5 bases at J, with 18 bases in the middle. For the CDR3, the DNA is TGTGCCAGCAGTCCAACCGTGGGTGCGGGGGAGACCCAGTACTTC. It codes for CASSPTVGAGETQYF.

The genes are TRBV5-1 and TRBJ2-3, with 9 bases matching TRBD2. Germline V gene lookup returns CDR1 SGHRS and CDR2 YFSETQ. With 0 bases clipped from V and 1 base from J, the junction kept 3 bases outside the gene matches. This CDR3 is 16 amino acids long. The CDR3 spells CASSLDQREGTDTQYF. The DNA for the CDR3 is TGCGCCAGCAGCTTGGACCAGCGGGAGGGCACAGATACGCAGTATTTT. Looking up the rest from reference TRBV5-1 and TRBJ2-3 gives the full variable domain: KAGVTQTPRYLIKTRGQQVTLSCSPISGHRSVSWYQQTPGQGLQFLFEYFSETQRNKGNFPGRFSGRQFSNSRSEMNVSTLELGDSALYLCASSLDQREGTDTQYFGPGTRLTVL.

This chain links TRBV5-4 with TRBJ2-7, with D perhaps TRBD2 (5 bases). Germline-derived CDR1 and CDR2 are SGHNT and YYREEE (reference sequence). The CDR3 loop spans 13 amino acids. Trimming pared 5 bases from V and 0 bases from J, leaving 9 bases between. Written as DNA, the CDR3 is TGTGCCAGCAGTCGAGCGGACTCCTACGAGCAGTACTTC. It is translated as CASSRADSYEQYF.

The CDR3 protein is CAWSAGGSNNSPLHF. The CDR3 nucleotides are TGTGCCTGGAGTGCCGGCGGCAGTAATAATTCACCCCTCCACTTT. The J gene is TRBJ1-6, the V gene TRBV30; D gene ambiguous. The CDR3 has 15 amino acids. Germline V lookup: CDR1 GTSNPN, CDR2 SVGIG (reference sequence). Trimming removed 1 base at V and 5 bases at J, with 12 bases between.

This clone was counted only a few times. V and J are TRBV5-4 and TRBJ1-2; 7 bases are shared with TRBD1. V shed 6 bases and J 5 bases; nucleotides not matched to a gene: 16. CDR1 and CDR2 from the germline V gene are SGHNT and YYREEE (reference sequence). The CDR3 is 16 amino acids. In nucleotides, the CDR3 is TGTGCCAGCATCTCGGCGGACCCCGGGACAGCTTATGGCTACACCTTC. Translated: CASISADPGTAYGYTF.

J is TRBJ1-2 and V is TRBV7-9, with a tentative D call TRBD1 (5 bases). Germline CDR1 and CDR2: SEHNR and FQNEAQ (reference sequence). The CDR3 is 13 amino acids. Deletions cut 1 base from V and 6 bases from J, with 9 bases between. In DNA form, the CDR3 reads TGTGCCAGCAGCTTAGTTCTAGGGGATGGCTACACCTTC. Its protein is CASSLVLGDGYTF.

This clone was counted between two and nine times. The CDR3 is CASSPAGMSYEQYF. CDR3 DNA sequence: TGTGCCAGCTCACCCGCCGGGATGTCCTACGAGCAGTACTTC. The chain recombines TRBV18 with TRBJ2-7; possibly TRBD2 for D (5 bases). Germline V gives CDR1 KGHSH, CDR2 LQKENI. This CDR3 is built from 14 residues. The V gene lost 3 bases and the J gene lost 1 base, with 10 bases spanning the gap.

CDR3 DNA: TGTGCCAGCAGGGAACGGACTAGCGGGGGCGATACGCAGTATTTT. Encoded protein: CASRERTSGGDTQYF. The chain uses TRBV6-6 and TRBJ2-3, with 13 nucleotides matching TRBD2. Trimming removed 6 bases from V and 6 bases from J; junction bases left unmatched: 6. There are 15 residues in the CDR3. Germline V lookup: CDR1 MNHNY, CDR2 SVGAGI (reference sequence).

The chain has TRBV6-6 and TRBJ2-3, with 7 bases identical to TRBD1. In germline, CDR1 is MNHNY, CDR2 SVGAGI (reference sequence). Trimming at V came to 4 bases and at J to 1 base, leaving 8 bases not matched to a gene. This CDR3 is 16 amino acids long. As DNA, the CDR3 is TGTGCCAGCAGTTCCCGAAGACAGGGAGGCACAGATACGCAGTATTTT. Protein sequence: CASSSRRQGGTDTQYF.

The chain has TRBV6-1 and TRBJ1-1; no clear D gene. The germline V gene encodes CDR1 MNHNS and CDR2 SASEGT. Deletions cut 6 bases from V and 4 bases from J, with 18 bases between. This CDR3 comprises 15 residues. The DNA of the CDR3 is TGTGCCAGCAGCCTAAAATCGGGATCGGGCACTGAAGCTTTCTTT. It translates to CASSLKSGSGTEAFF.

The rearrangement uses TRBV30 and TRBJ2-3; 8 bases map to TRBD2. There are 14 residues in the CDR3. Trimming cost V 7 bases and J 5 bases; bases outside gene matches: 11. The germline CDR1 and CDR2 sequences are GTSNPN and SVGIG (reference sequence). In DNA, the CDR3 is TGTGCCTTTTCCCCGGGGGGGTCGGGAGATACGCAGTATTTT. As protein: CAFSPGGSGDTQYF.

This clone came up a few times. The chain is built from TRBV7-8 and TRBJ2-1, with 9 positions matching TRBD2. V was clipped by 5 bases and J by 12 bases; unmatched bases: 14. Germline-derived CDR1 and CDR2 are SGHVS and FQNEAQ. The CDR3 extends over 15 amino acids. CDR3 coding DNA: TGTGCCAGCAGCCATGAGGGGCTAGCGGGAACGCCGCAGTTCTTC. Protein: CASSHEGLAGTPQFF. The variable domain in full, completed from reference TRBV7-8 and TRBJ2-1, reads GAGVSQSPRYKVAKRGQDVALRCDPISGHVSLFWYQQALGQGPEFLTYFQNEAQLDKSGLPSDRFFAERPEGSVSTLKIQRTQQEDSAVYLCASSHEGLAGTPQFFGPGTRLTVL.

The chain carries TRBV30 and TRBJ2-7; 9 nucleotides match TRBD1. Losses at the gene ends were 5 bases for V and 5 bases for J; bases not matched to a gene: 4. Germline values: CDR1 GTSNPN, CDR2 SVGIG (reference sequence). The CDR3 is 12 amino acids. The CDR3 nucleotides read TGTGCCTGGGGGGACAGGGTTAACGAGCAGTACTTC. Protein: CAWGDRVNEQYF.

This clone was detected a few times. This sequence joins TRBV11-2 and TRBJ2-1; 13 bases line up with TRBD2. The V gene's germline CDR1 is SGHAT and CDR2 FQNNGV. After removal of 4 bases from V and 8 bases from J, the junction contained 5 bases not matched to a gene. The CDR3 sequence is 15 residues long. In DNA form, the CDR3 reads TGTGCCAGCAGCTGGACTAGCGGGGGTCTCTATGAGCAGTTCTTC. Translating it yields CASSWTSGGLYEQFF. Using reference TRBV11-2 and TRBJ2-1 for the parts outside the CDR3, the full variable domain is EAGVAQSPRYKIIEKRQSVAFWCNPISGHATLYWYQQILGQGPKLLIQFQNNGVVDDSQLPKDRFSAERLKGVDSTLKIQPAKLEDSAVYLCASSWTSGGLYEQFFGPGTRLTVL.